Described below is a single TCR beta chain sequence and its context. The sample belongs to a study of blood T cell repertoires in COVID-19. Study overall: Samples representing acute and convalescent COVID-19 were sourced from the United States, Italy and Spain.

In the original analysis: Nucleated cell counts were estimated from reference gene primer amplification. Profiling relied on immunoSEQ multiplex PCR, and the TCRdb table lists in-frame clones only, not all of them. V and J calls and clone size are copied from that table; D and trimming were computed from the DNA. The repertoire holds 150,000 to 200,000 clones, with roughly 82% as singletons. The germline V gene encodes CDR1 MDHEN and CDR2 SYDVKM. The CDR3 runs 15 residues. After removal of 1 base from V and 1 base from J, the junction contained 4 bases not matched to a gene. The TCR comes from a woman in her twenties or thirties with acute or convalescent COVID-19. Material for sequencing was peripheral blood. This sequence joins TRBV28 and TRBJ2-7, with 7 bases fitting TRBD2. CDR3 DNA: TGTGCCAGCAGTTTATATTCGGGGGGATCCTACGAGCAGTACTTC. Its translation: CASSLYSGGSYEQYF.